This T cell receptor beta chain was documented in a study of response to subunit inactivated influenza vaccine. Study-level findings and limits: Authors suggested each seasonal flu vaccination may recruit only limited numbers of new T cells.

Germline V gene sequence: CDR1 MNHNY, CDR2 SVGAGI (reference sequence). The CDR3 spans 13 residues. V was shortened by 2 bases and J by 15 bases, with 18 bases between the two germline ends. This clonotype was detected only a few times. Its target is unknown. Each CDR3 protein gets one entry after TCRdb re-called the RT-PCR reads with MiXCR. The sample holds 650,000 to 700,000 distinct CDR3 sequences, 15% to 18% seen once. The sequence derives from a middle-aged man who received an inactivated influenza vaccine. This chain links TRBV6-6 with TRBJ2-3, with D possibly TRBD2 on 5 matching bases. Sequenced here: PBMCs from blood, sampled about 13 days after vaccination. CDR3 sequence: CASSYKYEGPRYF. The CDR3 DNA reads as TGTGCCAGCAGTTACAAGTATGAGGGCCCGCGATATTTT.